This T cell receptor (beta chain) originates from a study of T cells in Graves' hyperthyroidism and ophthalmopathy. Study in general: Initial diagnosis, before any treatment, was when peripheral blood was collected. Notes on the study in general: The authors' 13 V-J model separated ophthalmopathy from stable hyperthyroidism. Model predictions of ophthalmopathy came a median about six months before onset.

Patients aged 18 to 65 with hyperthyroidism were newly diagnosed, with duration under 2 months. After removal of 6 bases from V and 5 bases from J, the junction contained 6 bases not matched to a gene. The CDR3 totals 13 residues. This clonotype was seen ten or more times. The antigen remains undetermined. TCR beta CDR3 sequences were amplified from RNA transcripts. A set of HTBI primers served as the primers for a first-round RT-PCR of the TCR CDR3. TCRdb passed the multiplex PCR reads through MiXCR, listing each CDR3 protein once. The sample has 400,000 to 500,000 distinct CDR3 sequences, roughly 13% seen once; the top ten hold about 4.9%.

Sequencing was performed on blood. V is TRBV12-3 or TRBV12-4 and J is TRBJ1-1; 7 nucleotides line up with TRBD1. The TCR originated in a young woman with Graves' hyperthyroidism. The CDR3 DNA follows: TGTGCCAGCAGCCTGACAGGGAAGACTGAAGCTTTCTTT. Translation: CASSLTGKTEAFF.